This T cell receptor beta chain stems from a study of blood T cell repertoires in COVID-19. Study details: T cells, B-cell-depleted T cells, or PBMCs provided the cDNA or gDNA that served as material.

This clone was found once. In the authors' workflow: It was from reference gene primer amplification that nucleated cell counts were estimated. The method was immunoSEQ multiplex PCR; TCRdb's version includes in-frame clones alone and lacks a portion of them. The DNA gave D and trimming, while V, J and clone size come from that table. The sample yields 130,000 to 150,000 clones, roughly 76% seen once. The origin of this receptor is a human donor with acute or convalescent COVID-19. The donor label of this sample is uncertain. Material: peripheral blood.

Written as DNA, the CDR3 is TGTGCCAGCAGTAAACAGGGGGAGGGCACAGATACGCAGTATTTT. Amino acid sequence: CASSKQGEGTDTQYF. The genes are TRBV2 and TRBJ2-3, with TRBD1 matching over 8 bases. In germline, CDR1 is SNHLY, CDR2 FYNNEI. CDR3 length equals 15 residues. J was trimmed by 1 base and V by 5 bases; bases with no gene match: 5.